This T cell receptor beta chain was identified during a study of T cell repertoires in cytomegalovirus infection. Study background: Carrying CMV and the relevant HLA type showed in public TCR beta signatures.

This clonotype has more than one count but fewer than ten. Its antigen is as yet unknown. TCRdb analysed the reads with MiXCR anew, one entry per CDR3 protein. The repertoire consists of approximately 350,000 distinct CDR3 sequences, with around a third occurring once and the leading ten covering approximately 13%. Study-level findings and limits: HLA-C-restricted CMV-specific TCR beta clonotypes were dominant in the ex vivo response.

This sequence originates from a human donor in good health (CMV status not recorded). Some clones in this sample may be carry-over from other donors' samples. The starting material was cultured PBMCs, obtained from culture after CMV antigen stimulation.

This CDR3 reads CSVLVNYGYTF. CDR3 nucleotides: TGCAGCGTTTTGGTTAACTATGGCTACACCTTC. The chain employs TRBV29-1 and TRBJ1-2; no definite D call. The CDR3 runs to 11 residues. V was trimmed by 5 bases and J by 1 base, leaving 5 bases between them. Per germline, CDR1 SQVTM and CDR2 ANQGSEA. The variable domain in full, with the rest retrieved from reference TRBV29-1 and TRBJ1-2, is SAVISQKPSRDICQRGTSLTIQCQVDSQVTMMFWYRQQPGQSLTLIATANQGSEATYESGFVIDKFPISRPNLTFSTLTVSNMSPEDSSIYLCSVLVNYGYTFGSGTRLTVV.